Shown below are 9 T cell receptor beta chains from a single sample sequenced in a study of regulatory T cells in long-lasting Graves disease (dated by TCRdb to the early 2020s). What this sample's time point label stands for: newly diagnosed GD, antithyroid drugs for less than 3 months. RNA was extracted from PBMCs in TRIzol for both TCR sequencing and RNA sequencing. Library method: multiplex PCR. Sequencing was carried out with an Illumina HiSeq 4000. CDR3 regions were amplified by Arm-PCR with iRepertoire HTBI primers to construct TCR beta libraries. Through fastp at Q25 and MiXCR, TCRdb rebuilt clones from the public reads, retaining in-frame beta chains. CDR3 protein duplicates are merged, each entry listing the most common genes and DNA. Present in this sample are about 540,000 distinct CDR3 sequences, roughly 13% of which were seen just once. The ten largest clones represent about 9.1% of the sample.

This sample was also put to use in a study of T cells in Graves' hyperthyroidism and ophthalmopathy.

Sequencing used peripheral blood mononuclear cells (PBMCs), obtained at new diagnosis, from a patient treated with antithyroid drugs. Every receptor here comes from a man aged 25-45 years with Graves disease. Donor details come from another sample of the same person, matched by shared clones.

The V and J genes are TRBV28 and TRBJ2-1, with TRBD1 identical over 10 bases. This CDR3 is built from 15 residues. Per the germline V gene, CDR1 is MDHEN and CDR2 is SYDVKM. The ends lost 7 bases at V and 0 bases at J; junction bases unmatched: 3. The CDR3 DNA reads as TGTGCCAGCAAGAGGACAGGGGGCTCCTACAATGAGCAGTTCTTC. Translating gives CASKRTGGSYNEQFF.

There are many counts of this clonotype. The chain combines TRBV2 with TRBJ1-2; D is undetermined. There are 13 residues in the CDR3. V was shortened by 0 bases and J by 8 bases, with 10 bases between the two germline ends. CDR1 is SNHLY, CDR2 FYNNEI, per germline. CDR3 sequence reads: CASSEAGMGGYTF. CDR3 DNA sequence: TGTGCCAGCAGTGAAGCGGGGATGGGAGGCTACACCTTC.

The chain has TRBV27 and TRBJ2-1; 10 nucleotides line up with TRBD2. The CDR3 spans 21 residues. In germline, CDR1 is MNHEY, CDR2 SMNVEV (reference sequence). Trimming removed 1 base from V and 7 bases from J; junction bases left unmatched: 22. The CDR3 nucleotides are TGTGCCAGCAGTTTATTGTCTAGGGCTAGCGGGAGATGGAATGTCGAGAATGAGCAGTTCTTC. This codes for CASSLLSRASGRWNVENEQFF.

This clonotype was picked up a small number of times. The V and J genes are TRBV9 and TRBJ2-1; 10 positions match TRBD2. The CDR3 runs to 15 residues. Germline CDR1 reads SGDLS; CDR2 reads YYNGEE. V trimming: 3 bases; J trimming: 10 bases; junction bases outside the gene matches: 10. This CDR3 reads CASSAGGLARIEQFF. CDR3 bases: TGTGCCAGCAGCGCAGGGGGACTAGCGCGTATCGAGCAGTTCTTC.

This clonotype was counted ten times or more. V and J are TRBV7-9 and TRBJ1-2; TRBD1 might be the D (6 bases). Germline assignment: CDR1 SEHNR and CDR2 FQNEAQ (reference sequence). The CDR3 consists of 17 residues. V lost 5 bases to trimming and J lost 3 bases, with 22 bases between them. The CDR3 sequence is CASSRLRGGAVYYGYTF. The CDR3 nucleotides are TGTGCCAGCAGCCGTTTGCGCGGGGGCGCAGTCTACTATGGCTACACCTTC. The entire variable domain, with the rest obtained from reference TRBV7-9 and TRBJ1-2, is as follows: DTGVSQNPRHKITKRGQNVTFRCDPISEHNRLYWYRQTLGQGPEFLTYFQNEAQLEKSRLLSDRFSAERPKGSFSTLEIQRTEQGDSAMYLCASSRLRGGAVYYGYTFGSGTRLTVV.

V usage is TRBV6-4 and J usage is TRBJ2-4, with D possibly matching TRBD1 (6 bases). Trimming removed 7 bases at V and 2 bases at J, with 9 bases between. Germline V gene data show CDR1 as MRHNA and CDR2 as SNTAGT. The CDR3 is 13 residues long. The chain's CDR3 is CASKGETKNIQYF. The CDR3 bases are TGTGCCAGCAAGGGGGAAACCAAAAACATTCAGTACTTC.

J is TRBJ1-3 and V is TRBV5-1; D is possibly TRBD1 (6 bases). Per the germline V gene, CDR1 is SGHRS and CDR2 is YFSETQ. CDR3 size: 14 residues. V lost 3 bases and J lost 3, with 10 bases in between. This CDR3 reads CASSSGQLGNTIYF. The DNA of the CDR3 is TGCGCCAGCAGCTCTGGACAGCTTGGAAACACCATATATTTT.

This clonotype occurred a few times. The V gene is TRBV4-1, the J gene TRBJ2-1; 8 bases are shared with TRBD2. V trimming: 2 bases; J trimming: 7 bases; junction bases outside the gene matches: 10. The CDR3 runs to 16 residues. The germline CDR1 and CDR2 sequences are MGHRA and YSYEKL. CDR3 bases: TGCGCCAGCAGCCAACCCTTAAAGCGGGAGACGAATGAGCAGTTCTTC. It codes for CASSQPLKRETNEQFF.

The rearrangement uses TRBV24-1 and TRBJ2-5; 10 nucleotides line up with TRBD2. V shed 3 bases, J shed 2 bases, and the junction held 2 bases outside the gene matches. The germline V gene has CDR1 KGHDR and CDR2 SFDVKD. This CDR3 is built from 15 residues. CDR3 protein: CATSDPGLAQETQYF. CDR3 DNA: TGTGCCACCAGTGATCCGGGACTAGCGCAAGAGACCCAGTACTTC.